This T cell receptor beta chain was recorded in a study of regulatory T cells in long-lasting Graves disease. The study, taken as a whole, reports: Having only a small sample size may have limited accuracy. TRBV28, TRBJ1-2 and TRBJ2-5 were segments that persistent disease favored. Peripheral blood was the sole material, not thyroid tissue.

Time point meaning: newly diagnosed GD, antithyroid drugs for less than 3 months. Preparation of the TCR library used RNA extracted from PBMCs. V lost 8 bases, J lost 3 bases, and 13 bases lay in between. The CDR3 sequence is 13 residues long. The V gene's germline CDR1 is LNHDA and CDR2 SQIVND (reference sequence). This clonotype was counted ten times or more. Its specificity is not known. Assembly of TCR beta libraries relied on iRepertoire HTBI primers together with Arm-PCR of CDR3 regions. TCRdb passed the multiplex PCR reads through MiXCR, listing each CDR3 protein once. The sample consists of hundreds of thousands of distinct CDR3 sequences, more than 15% of them appearing once.

The chain couples TRBV19 to TRBJ1-2, with TRBD1 as a possible D gene (5 bases). This clonotype was obtained from a female donor with Graves disease. The material was peripheral blood mononuclear cells (PBMCs), obtained at new diagnosis, from a patient treated with antithyroid drugs. The CDR3 reads CASGITGDYGYTF. Here the CDR3 DNA reads TGTGCCAGTGGAATTACAGGCGACTATGGCTACACCTTC.